Each of the 3 T cell receptor beta chains below was sequenced from the same sample in a study of Graves' ophthalmopathy and Graves' hyperthyroidism. Using RNA transcripts, the TCR beta CDR3 regions were amplified. The first round was an RT-PCR with HTBI primers, and the second round was a multiplex PCR. In TCRdb, the multiplex PCR reads were re-called with MiXCR into one record per CDR3 protein. The data contain over a million distinct CDR3 sequences, about two fifths of them singletons. Sequenced input: peripheral blood or thyroid tissue (not recorded which). The receptor set was obtained from an adult man with Graves' hyperthyroidism.

This clonotype was counted ten times or more. The V gene is TRBV7-9, the J gene TRBJ1-2; D is possibly TRBD1 (5 bases). The CDR3 is 12 residues long. The germline CDR1 and CDR2 sequences are SEHNR and FQNEAQ (reference sequence). V dropped 1 base and J dropped 8 bases, with 8 bases sitting between them. The CDR3 sequence is CASSLVTGGYTF. The CDR3 DNA follows: TGTGCCAGCAGCTTAGTAACAGGCGGCTACACCTTC. The whole variable domain, remainder taken from reference TRBV7-9 and TRBJ1-2, is DTGVSQNPRHKITKRGQNVTFRCDPISEHNRLYWYRQTLGQGPEFLTYFQNEAQLEKSRLLSDRFSAERPKGSFSTLEIQRTEQGDSAMYLCASSLVTGGYTFGSGTRLTVV.

The chain is built from TRBV24-1 and TRBJ1-2, with a tentative D call TRBD1 (5 bases). There are 16 residues in the CDR3. The V and J ends lost 4 bases and 4 bases respectively, with 18 bases between them. CDR1 and CDR2 (germline): KGHDR, SFDVKD. The CDR3 loop reads CATSENTGDSPYGYTF. CDR3 in DNA: TGTGCCACCAGTGAAAACACAGGCGACTCACCCTATGGCTACACCTTC.

In its sample, this clonotype was seen many times. The CDR3 sequence is CASSLARGGRTGELFF. The CDR3 region has the DNA TGTGCCAGCAGCCTCGCACGGGGGGGTCGGACCGGGGAGCTGTTTTTT. The chain links TRBV11-2 to TRBJ2-2, with TRBD2 matching over 8 bases. The length of the CDR3 is 16 residues. CDR1 and CDR2 (germline): SGHAT, FQNNGV. Trimming took 5 bases from V and 5 from J; bases not matched to a gene: 10.